This paragraph reports one TCR beta chain. The data stem from a study of blood T cell repertoires in COVID-19. In the authors' workflow: From reference gene primer amplification, estimates of nucleated cell counts were derived. TCRdb's copy holds only in-frame clones and misses some; the assay was immunoSEQ multiplex PCR. The V and J calls and clone size were taken over from that table, and D and trimming were inferred from the DNA. The sample holds some 300,000 clones, 90% seen once. Those enrolled in Seattle joined during active infection and were followed longitudinally afterward. Deletions cut 4 bases from V and 5 bases from J, with 13 bases between. CDR3 length equals 14 residues. Germline lookup yields CDR1 SGHRS and CDR2 YFSETQ.

The TCR sequence derives from a woman in her forties or fifties with COVID-19, enrolled during active disease. Sequencing input: peripheral blood. The chain has TRBV5-1 and TRBJ2-1, with D possibly matching TRBD1 (6 bases). The CDR3, as DNA: TGCGCCAGCAGCCTGACAGGCTCTGACAATGAGCAGTTCTTC. This codes for CASSLTGSDNEQFF.